Presented here are 29 T cell receptor beta chains from one specimen sequenced in a study of blood T cell repertoires in COVID-19. This table comes from immunoSEQ multiplex PCR, and its TCRdb copy is limited to in-frame clones, with some not included. The repertoire holds over 85,000 clones, with roughly 90% as singletons. The specimen was peripheral blood. Every receptor here comes from a male donor with acute or convalescent COVID-19.

J is TRBJ1-1 and V is TRBV10-3; TRBD1 is a possible D gene (5 bases). The CDR3 totals 12 residues. V was cut by 5 bases and J by 5 bases, with 9 bases left in between. The germline V gene encodes CDR1 ENHRY and CDR2 SYGVKD. Here the CDR3 DNA reads TGTGCCATCAGTCAACAGGAAACTGAAGCTTTCTTT. Translated: CAISQQETEAFF.

The V call is TRBV5-1, the J call TRBJ1-1, with D maybe TRBD1 (6 bases). Per germline, CDR1 SGHRS and CDR2 YFSETQ. The CDR3 contains 16 residues. The V end was cut by 1 base, the J end by 5 bases, with 18 bases between. CDR3 nucleotide sequence: TGCGCCAGCAGCTTGTTCCAGGGGCGAGGTGAAACTGAAGCTTTCTTT. Translation: CASSLFQGRGETEAFF.

J is TRBJ1-1 and V is TRBV7-3; D is uncertain. CDR1 is SGHTA and CDR2 is FQGTGA in the germline V gene. CDR3 size: 16 residues. The V end was cut by 4 bases, the J end by 1 base, with 16 bases between. CDR3 amino acids: CASSSSPGFGNTEAFF. The CDR3 DNA reads as TGTGCCAGCAGCTCTTCTCCGGGGTTCGGGAACACTGAAGCTTTCTTT.

This chain uses TRBV28 with TRBJ2-3; 9 nucleotides agree with TRBD2. V dropped 6 bases and J dropped 5; count of bases not matched to a gene: 9. Germline CDR1 and CDR2: MDHEN and SYDVKM. The CDR3 is 15 amino acids. CDR3 residues: CASRSRGGAEDTQYF. The CDR3 bases are TGTGCCAGCAGGTCCCGCGGGGGGGCGGAAGATACGCAGTATTTT. Based on the CDR3 plus reference TRBV28 and TRBJ2-3, the full variable domain is DVKVTQSSRYLVKRTGEKVFLECVQDMDHENMFWYRQDPGLGLRLIYFSYDVKMKEKGDIPEGYSVSREKKERFSLILESASTNQTSMYLCASRSRGGAEDTQYFGPGTRLTVL.

V usage is TRBV27 and J usage is TRBJ1-2, with 8 bases lining up with TRBD1. J was trimmed by 1 base and V by 6 bases; bases with no gene match: 4. Germline lookup yields CDR1 MNHEY and CDR2 SMNVEV (reference sequence). This CDR3 has 14 amino acids. CDR3 amino acids: CASRRGQGNYGYTF. CDR3 nucleotides: TGTGCCAGCAGACGTGGACAGGGTAACTATGGCTACACCTTC.

The CDR3 loop reads CASSRGLGSSGANVLTF. In DNA, the CDR3 is TGCGCCAGCAGCCGAGGGCTGGGGAGCTCTGGGGCCAACGTCCTGACTTTC. The chain carries TRBV5-1 and TRBJ2-6; possibly TRBD2 for D (5 bases). Germline V lookup: CDR1 SGHRS, CDR2 YFSETQ. CDR3 length: 17 amino acids. V was trimmed by 4 bases and J by 0 bases, leaving 14 bases between them.

This chain uses TRBV6-2 or TRBV6-3 with TRBJ1-2, with D tentatively TRBD1 (5 bases). Germline V lookup: CDR1 MNHEY, CDR2 SVGEGT. V was clipped by 5 bases and J by 2 bases, with 9 bases between them. The CDR3 extends over 13 amino acids. DNA for the CDR3: TGTGCCAGCAGTCCCGGACACAACTATGGCTACACCTTC. Translating gives CASSPGHNYGYTF.

This clone was seen a handful of times. This chain uses TRBV12-3 or TRBV12-4 with TRBJ2-1; D is possibly TRBD1 (5 bases). The germline V and J ends were trimmed by 5 bases and 4 bases, with 6 bases remaining between them. CDR3 size: 12 residues. The CDR3, as DNA: TGTGCCAGCAGTCGACAGTACAATGAGCAGTTCTTC. Protein product: CASSRQYNEQFF.

This chain uses TRBV6-5 with TRBJ1-1; TRBD1 agrees at 7 bases. The CDR3 is 13 residues long. Germline V gene sequence: CDR1 MNHEY, CDR2 SVGAGI. J gave up 7 bases and V 4 bases, and 6 bases lay outside the gene matches. CDR3 bases: TGTGCCAGCAGTTTACGGACAGGAGGTGAAGCTTTCTTT. Its translation: CASSLRTGGEAFF.

This rearrangement joins TRBV18 to TRBJ1-4; the D gene is possibly TRBD1 (6 bases). The germline CDR1 and CDR2 sequences are KGHSH and LQKENI. CDR3 length: 16 residues. The V gene lost 1 base and the J gene lost 4 bases, with 13 bases spanning the gap. CDR3 sequence (DNA): TGTGCCAGCTCACCACAACAGGGTGGCAATAATGAAAAACTGTTTTTT. Translating it yields CASSPQQGGNNEKLFF.

This rearrangement joins TRBV7-8 to TRBJ1-5; 7 bases line up with TRBD1. Trimming cost V 4 bases and J 5 bases; bases outside gene matches: 8. CDR1 is SGHVS and CDR2 is FQNEAQ in the germline V gene. The CDR3 runs 15 residues. The CDR3 bases are TGTGCCAGCAGCTCCGCGACAGGGATCGATCAGCCCCAGCATTTT. It encodes CASSSATGIDQPQHF.

The gene calls are TRBV7-2 and TRBJ2-1; tentatively, D is TRBD1 (6 bases). Germline V CDR1 and CDR2: SGHTA, FQGNSA. Trimming shortened V by 5 bases and J by 4 bases, and 15 bases separated the two germline ends. The CDR3 length is 15 residues. The CDR3, as DNA: TGTGCCAGCAGCCCCCGGACAGCTAATTACAATGAGCAGTTCTTC. Protein product: CASSPRTANYNEQFF.

V usage is TRBV5-1 and J usage is TRBJ1-2, with 9 bases matching TRBD1. The germline CDR1 and CDR2 sequences are SGHRS and YFSETQ. CDR3 length: 14 residues. V dropped 4 bases and J dropped 10; count of bases not matched to a gene: 11. CDR3 nucleotides: TGCGCCAGCAGCCGCTCTGCTACAGGGGGCGACTACACCTTC. Its protein is CASSRSATGGDYTF.

This clone was counted once. The gene calls are TRBV7-2 and TRBJ2-5, with TRBD2 identical over 14 bases. The J segment lost 13 bases and the V segment lost 5 bases, leaving 6 bases of the junction unmatched. This CDR3 is 13 amino acids long. Germline assignment: CDR1 SGHTA and CDR2 FQGNSA. CDR3 in amino acids: CASSRNGLAGGYF. The CDR3 DNA reads as TGTGCCAGCAGCCGAAACGGACTAGCGGGGGGGTACTTC. The entire variable domain, with the rest obtained from reference TRBV7-2 and TRBJ2-5, is as follows: GAGVSQSPSNKVTEKGKDVELRCDPISGHTALYWYRQSLGQGLEFLIYFQGNSAPDKSGLPSDRFSAERTGGSVSTLTIQRTQQEDSAVYLCASSRNGLAGGYFGPGTRLLVL.

This chain links TRBV27 with TRBJ2-2; TRBD1 might be the D (5 bases). CDR1 and CDR2 (germline): MNHEY, SMNVEV (reference sequence). The CDR3 length is 15 residues. V was trimmed by 4 bases and J by 2 bases, leaving 11 bases between them. The CDR3 is CASSSQGSNTGELFF. The CDR3, as DNA: TGTGCCAGCAGTTCCCAGGGAAGTAACACCGGGGAGCTGTTTTTT.

The chain couples TRBV6-1 to TRBJ1-6; TRBD1 agrees at 8 bases. There are 15 residues in the CDR3. From germline, CDR1 is MNHNS and CDR2 SASEGT. Trimming took 0 bases from V and 10 from J; bases not matched to a gene: 5. This CDR3 is CASSEATGGRSPLHF. For the CDR3, the DNA is TGTGCCAGCAGTGAAGCTACAGGGGGTAGGTCACCCCTCCACTTT.

V gene TRBV19 combines with J gene TRBJ2-1; 7 nucleotides agree with TRBD1. The CDR3 length is 17 residues. Germline loops: CDR1 LNHDA, CDR2 SQIVND (reference sequence). J was trimmed by 5 bases and V by 5 bases; bases with no gene match: 15. The CDR3 DNA reads TGTGCCAGTAGTGGGCCCAACAGGGGAAGAAATAACAATGAGCAGTTCTTC. Encoded protein: CASSGPNRGRNNNEQFF. The full variable domain, its missing parts supplied by reference TRBV19 and TRBJ2-1, is DGGITQSPKYLFRKEGQNVTLSCEQNLNHDAMYWYRQDPGQGLRLIYYSQIVNDFQKGDIAEGYSVSREKKESFPLTVTSAQKNPTAFYLCASSGPNRGRNNNEQFFGPGTRLTVL.

The chain carries TRBV5-5 and TRBJ1-2; D remains unclear. Germline assignment: CDR1 SGHKS and CDR2 YYEKEE (reference sequence). The CDR3 length is 14 residues. V was clipped by 2 bases and J by 2 bases, with 10 bases between them. CDR3: CASSFNVQNYGYTF. DNA for the CDR3: TGTGCCAGCAGCTTTAATGTACAGAACTATGGCTACACCTTC.

The chain carries TRBV27 and TRBJ1-4; 7 bases agree with TRBD1. After removal of 5 bases from V and 0 bases from J, the junction contained 15 bases not matched to a gene. The germline CDR1 and CDR2 sequences are MNHEY and SMNVEV (reference sequence). The CDR3 spans 19 residues. CDR3 in amino acids: CASSPLSAGQRPTNEKLFF. CDR3 DNA sequence: TGTGCCAGCAGTCCGCTGAGCGCGGGACAGCGACCAACTAATGAAAAACTGTTTTTT.

V is TRBV29-1 and J is TRBJ1-2, with D tentatively TRBD1 (5 bases). The CDR3 has 14 amino acids. The V end was cut by 4 bases, the J end by 8 bases, with 20 bases between. CDR1 is SQVTM and CDR2 is ANQGSEA in the germline V gene. CDR3 nucleotides: TGCAGCGTTGGAACAGGAGCAGACCCCGAGGGCTACACCTTC. This sequence encodes CSVGTGADPEGYTF. Complete variable domain (other parts from reference TRBV29-1 and TRBJ1-2): SAVISQKPSRDICQRGTSLTIQCQVDSQVTMMFWYRQQPGQSLTLIATANQGSEATYESGFVIDKFPISRPNLTFSTLTVSNMSPEDSSIYLCSVGTGADPEGYTFGSGTRLTVV.

There are a few counts of this clone. The chain links TRBV19 to TRBJ2-3, with D maybe TRBD2 (6 bases). Germline V gives CDR1 LNHDA, CDR2 SQIVND (reference sequence). This CDR3 region has 21 residues. Trimming took 9 bases from V and 1 from J, leaving 35 bases between them. The CDR3 region has the DNA TGTGCCAGACCGGGCCAAACACCGGGACTCTATAATTCTCCTGGCACAGATACGCAGTATTTT. It is translated as CARPGQTPGLYNSPGTDTQYF.

The rearrangement uses TRBV6-5 and TRBJ2-7; tentatively, D is TRBD1 (5 bases). This CDR3 has 15 amino acids. In germline, CDR1 is MNHEY, CDR2 SVGAGI. Between the trimmed V and J ends, which lost 4 bases and 0 bases, there was a span of 13 bases. CDR3 loop: CASSSVTESSYEQYF. The CDR3 DNA reads as TGTGCCAGCAGTTCCGTGACAGAGAGCTCCTACGAGCAGTACTTC.

In this sample, this clone turned up many times. The chain combines TRBV2 with TRBJ2-2; D may be TRBD1 (6 bases). The CDR3 consists of 16 residues. Trimming left V 10 bases short and J 2 bases short, with 20 bases between. Looked up from germline, CDR1 is SNHLY and CDR2 is FYNNEI. CDR3 loop: CATPSVGQTNTGELFF. The DNA for the CDR3 is TGTGCCACTCCTTCCGTAGGACAGACTAACACCGGGGAGCTGTTTTTT.

The chain joins TRBV3-1 (or the pseudogene TRBV3-2) to TRBJ1-2; no definite D call. Germline-derived CDR1 and CDR2 are LGHDT and YNNKEL (reference sequence). The CDR3 length is 12 residues. V was trimmed by 3 bases and J by 3 bases, leaving 5 bases between them. The CDR3 is CASSHGDYGYTF. The CDR3 DNA reads TGTGCCAGCAGCCACGGGGACTATGGCTACACCTTC.

The V and J genes are TRBV28 and TRBJ1-5, with TRBD1 identical over 8 bases. This CDR3 has 15 residues. Germline values: CDR1 MDHEN, CDR2 SYDVKM. V shed 2 bases, J shed 5 bases, and the junction held 5 bases outside the gene matches. The CDR3 sequence is CASSLTGQGDQPQHF. The CDR3, as DNA: TGTGCCAGCAGTTTAACAGGACAGGGCGATCAGCCCCAGCATTTT.

The rearrangement links TRBV7-2 to TRBJ1-2, with 10 bases identical to TRBD1. The J segment lost 6 bases and the V segment lost 6 bases, leaving 10 bases of the junction unmatched. Germline V gene sequence: CDR1 SGHTA, CDR2 FQGNSA. The CDR3 is 15 residues long. The CDR3 spells CASRRNLGQGDGYTF. The DNA of the CDR3 is TGTGCCAGCAGACGGAACCTCGGACAGGGGGATGGCTACACCTTC.

J is TRBJ1-4 and V is TRBV24-1; no clear D gene. With 2 bases removed from V and 7 bases from J, the gap between germline ends came to 4 bases. This CDR3 has 12 residues. The germline gives CDR1 KGHDR, CDR2 SFDVKD. CDR3 residues: CATSDSGEKLFF. The DNA for the CDR3 is TGTGCCACCAGTGATTCGGGTGAAAAACTGTTTTTT.

CDR3 nucleotide sequence: TGTGCCAGCAGCTACAACAGGGGCCCGAACACCGGGGAGCTGTTTTTT. This gives the protein CASSYNRGPNTGELFF. The rearrangement joins TRBV7-9 to TRBJ2-2; 7 nucleotides agree with TRBD1. This CDR3 has 16 amino acids. J lost 0 bases, V lost 4 bases, and 5 bases had no gene match. Germline-derived CDR1 and CDR2 are SEHNR and FQNEAQ (reference sequence).

The chain couples TRBV19 to TRBJ1-6; 7 nucleotides agree with TRBD1. V shed 4 bases and J 5 bases; nucleotides not matched to a gene: 5. Germline CDR1 reads LNHDA; CDR2 reads SQIVND (reference sequence). The CDR3 consists of 15 residues. The DNA of the CDR3 is TGTGCCAGTAGTACCAACAGGGGTGATAATTCACCCCTCCACTTT. Amino acid sequence: CASSTNRGDNSPLHF.